This passage covers 13 T cell receptor beta chains from one sample sequenced in a study of Ad26.COV2.S vaccination and SARS-CoV-2 variants. Only in-frame clones appear in the TCRdb table, and some are missing; sequencing was by immunoSEQ multiplex PCR. The profile covers some 370,000 clones, with about 80% appearing a single time and almost 7.5% taken by the ten largest. As for treatment: roughly 18 received Ad26.COV2.S at low or high dose, single or two shots; roughly five received placebo; per-sample allocation not given. Vaccine and placebo recipients were sampled on day 63 after the first injection. Here the sequenced sample was peripheral blood, taken in a trial of Ad26.COV2.S vaccine versus placebo. The receptor set was obtained from a person aged 18 to 59 who received the Ad26.COV2.S COVID-19 vaccine or a placebo.

The chain recombines TRBV7-9 with TRBJ1-3; tentative D call: TRBD1 (6 bases). The length of the CDR3 is 15 residues. Trimming removed 1 base from V and 4 bases from J, with 11 bases in between. The germline V gene has CDR1 SEHNR and CDR2 FQNEAQ (reference sequence). CDR3: CASSLGAGAGNTIYF. CDR3 in DNA: TGTGCCAGCAGCTTAGGAGCAGGGGCAGGAAACACCATATATTTT.

The chain couples TRBV5-1 to TRBJ2-2; D call uncertain. CDR1 and CDR2 from the germline V gene are SGHRS and YFSETQ. This CDR3 is 16 amino acids long. Trimming took 0 bases from V and 1 from J, leaving 10 bases between them. The CDR3 reads CASSLVTIMNTGELFF. The CDR3, as DNA: TGCGCCAGCAGCTTGGTTACGATAATGAACACCGGGGAGCTGTTTTTT.

To note about this clone: Additional DNA sequences in this sample encode the identical CDR3. The chain is built from TRBV19 and TRBJ2-7, with 9 positions matching TRBD1. The CDR3 loop spans 14 amino acids. Unmatched junction bases numbered 5, after V lost 5 bases and J lost 3 bases. In germline, CDR1 is LNHDA, CDR2 SQIVND (reference sequence). CDR3 amino acids: CASSPGTGFYEQYF. In DNA form, the CDR3 reads TGTGCCAGTAGTCCCGGGACAGGGTTCTACGAGCAGTACTTC.

The rearrangement joins TRBV19 to TRBJ2-5, with TRBD1 matching 10 bases. CDR3 length equals 15 residues. Germline loops: CDR1 LNHDA, CDR2 SQIVND (reference sequence). V dropped 8 bases and J dropped 1; count of bases not matched to a gene: 7. CDR3 sequence: CASSRGTGVQETQYF. CDR3 sequence (DNA): TGTGCCAGTTCTCGAGGGACAGGGGTCCAAGAGACCCAGTACTTC.

The chain carries TRBV27 and TRBJ2-2; no reliable D call. Germline V gene data show CDR1 as MNHEY and CDR2 as SMNVEV (reference sequence). The CDR3 extends over 11 amino acids. V was clipped by 3 bases and J by 7 bases, with 3 bases between them. CDR3 nucleotides: TGTGCCAGCAGTTTTTACGGGGAGCTGTTTTTT. Translated, it gives CASSFYGELFF.

The chain recombines TRBV7-6 with TRBJ1-2, with 10 nucleotides matching TRBD1. CDR3 size: 13 residues. Germline V gives CDR1 SGHVS, CDR2 FNYEAQ. V was clipped by 5 bases and J by 6 bases; unmatched bases: 3. CDR3 sequence reads: CASSKGQGDGYTF. As DNA, the CDR3 is TGTGCCAGCAGCAAAGGACAGGGGGATGGCTACACCTTC.

The chain recombines TRBV7-9 with TRBJ1-4; D possibly corresponds to TRBD1 (6 bases). The CDR3 spans 15 residues. Germline V gene data show CDR1 as SEHNR and CDR2 as FQNEAQ (reference sequence). V lost 2 bases to trimming and J lost 6 bases, with 13 bases between them. In nucleotides, the CDR3 is TGTGCCAGCAGCTTATCAGGGGATAAGGATGAAAAACTGTTTTTT. Protein sequence: CASSLSGDKDEKLFF. Combining the CDR3 with reference TRBV7-9 and TRBJ1-4 gives the whole variable domain DTGVSQNPRHKITKRGQNVTFRCDPISEHNRLYWYRQTLGQGPEFLTYFQNEAQLEKSRLLSDRFSAERPKGSFSTLEIQRTEQGDSAMYLCASSLSGDKDEKLFFGSGTQLSVL.

This clone has just one count. The genes are TRBV5-6 and TRBJ2-5, with D hard to call. V lost 4 bases and J 4 bases, leaving 14 bases between the germline ends. This CDR3 is built from 14 residues. Germline CDR1 and CDR2: SGHDT and YYEEEE. CDR3 nucleotides: TGTGCCAGCAGCGCCCCCACTCCCTCAGAGACCCAGTACTTC. Translated: CASSAPTPSETQYF.

This rearrangement joins TRBV19 to TRBJ1-2; a weak D match, TRBD1 (5 bases). Germline assignment: CDR1 LNHDA and CDR2 SQIVND (reference sequence). V lost 6 bases and J 5 bases, leaving 19 bases between the germline ends. The length of the CDR3 is 15 residues. The CDR3 region has the DNA TGTGCCAGTAGCCCGGGACTACAAAAGGTTTATGGCTACACCTTC. Translated: CASSPGLQKVYGYTF.

V and J are TRBV25-1 and TRBJ1-2, with TRBD1 matching 7 bases. CDR1 MGHDK and CDR2 SYGVNS come from the germline V gene. The CDR3 is made up of 15 amino acids. V was pared by 5 bases and J by 4 bases, with 10 bases of the junction left unmatched. As DNA, the CDR3 is TGTGCCAGCAGTCCTACCGACAGGGAAGGCTATGGCTACACCTTC. This sequence encodes CASSPTDREGYGYTF.

Only one count was recorded for this clone. V usage is TRBV19 and J usage is TRBJ2-7, with TRBD2 identical over 8 bases. The CDR3 length is 15 residues. The J segment lost 1 base and the V segment lost 5 bases, leaving 7 bases of the junction unmatched. Germline CDR1 and CDR2: LNHDA and SQIVND (reference sequence). The CDR3 reads CASSPLSGGSYEQYF. CDR3 nucleotide sequence: TGTGCCAGTAGTCCTTTGAGCGGGGGATCCTACGAGCAGTACTTC.

V and J are TRBV12-3 or TRBV12-4 and TRBJ1-5; D is perhaps TRBD1 (5 bases). Deletions cut 6 bases from V and 3 bases from J, with 9 bases between. The CDR3 length is 13 residues. The CDR3 region has the DNA TGTGCCAGCAGATCAGGGTTCAATCAGCCCCAGCATTTT. Protein: CASRSGFNQPQHF.

The chain uses TRBV29-1 and TRBJ2-1; weak D call: TRBD1 (5 bases). Per germline, CDR1 SQVTM and CDR2 ANQGSEA. CDR3 size: 11 residues. Deletions cut 8 bases from V and 6 bases from J, with 11 bases between. The CDR3 DNA reads TGCAGCACCCCAAGGGGCAATGAGCAGTTCTTC. Residues: CSTPRGNEQFF.